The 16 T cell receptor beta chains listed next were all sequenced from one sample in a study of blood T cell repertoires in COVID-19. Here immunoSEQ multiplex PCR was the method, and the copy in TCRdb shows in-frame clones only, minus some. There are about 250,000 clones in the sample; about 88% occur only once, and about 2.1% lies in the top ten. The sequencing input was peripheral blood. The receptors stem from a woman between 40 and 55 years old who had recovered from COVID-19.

The CDR3 loop reads CASSLPGQRKTYEQYF. The CDR3 coding sequence is TGTGCCAGCAGCTTGCCTGGACAGCGTAAAACCTACGAGCAGTACTTC. V usage is TRBV5-8 and J usage is TRBJ2-7, with a weak D call TRBD1 (6 bases). From germline, CDR1 is SGHTS and CDR2 YDEGEE. With 1 base removed from V and 2 bases from J, the gap between germline ends came to 16 bases. The CDR3 contains 16 residues. The full variable domain, rest sourced from reference TRBV5-8 and TRBJ2-7, is EAGVTQSPTHLIKTRGQQATLRCSPISGHTSVYWYQQALGLGLQFLLWYDEGEERNRGNFPPRFSGRQFPNYSSELNVNALELEDSALYLCASSLPGQRKTYEQYFGPGTRLTVT.

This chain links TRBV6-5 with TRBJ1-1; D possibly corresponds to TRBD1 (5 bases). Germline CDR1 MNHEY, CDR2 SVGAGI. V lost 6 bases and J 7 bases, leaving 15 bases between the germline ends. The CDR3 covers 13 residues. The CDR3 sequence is CASRFQRGSEAFF. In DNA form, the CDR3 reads TGTGCCAGCAGATTCCAAAGGGGTAGTGAAGCTTTCTTT.

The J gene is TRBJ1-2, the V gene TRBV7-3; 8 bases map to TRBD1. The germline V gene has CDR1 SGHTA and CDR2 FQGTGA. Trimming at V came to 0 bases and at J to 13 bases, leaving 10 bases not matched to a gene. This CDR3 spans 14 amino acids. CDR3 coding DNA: TGTGCCAGCAGCTTAACTGGGCCAGGGGGCGCGGGCACCTTC. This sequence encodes CASSLTGPGGAGTF.

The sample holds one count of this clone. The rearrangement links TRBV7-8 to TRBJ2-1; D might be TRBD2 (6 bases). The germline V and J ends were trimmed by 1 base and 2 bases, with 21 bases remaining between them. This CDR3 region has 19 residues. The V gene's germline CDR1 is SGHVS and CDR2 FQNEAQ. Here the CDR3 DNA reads TGTGCCAGCAGCTTAGGGCCCTCAGGGAATGCGGGACCCTACAATGAGCAGTTCTTC. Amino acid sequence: CASSLGPSGNAGPYNEQFF.

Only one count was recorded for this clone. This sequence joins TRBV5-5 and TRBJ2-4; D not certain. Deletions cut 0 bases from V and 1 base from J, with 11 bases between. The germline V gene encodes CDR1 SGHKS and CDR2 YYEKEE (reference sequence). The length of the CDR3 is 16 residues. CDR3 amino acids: CASSLVTGSAKNIQYF. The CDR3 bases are TGTGCCAGCAGCTTGGTGACTGGGTCTGCCAAAAACATTCAGTACTTC.

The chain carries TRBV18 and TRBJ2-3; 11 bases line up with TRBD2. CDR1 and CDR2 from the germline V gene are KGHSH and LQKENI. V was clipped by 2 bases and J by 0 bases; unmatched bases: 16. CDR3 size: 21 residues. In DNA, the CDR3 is TGTGCCAGCTCACCAGTCACTAGCGGGGGCTCCTTTACAGCTAGCACAGATACGCAGTATTTT. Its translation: CASSPVTSGGSFTASTDTQYF.

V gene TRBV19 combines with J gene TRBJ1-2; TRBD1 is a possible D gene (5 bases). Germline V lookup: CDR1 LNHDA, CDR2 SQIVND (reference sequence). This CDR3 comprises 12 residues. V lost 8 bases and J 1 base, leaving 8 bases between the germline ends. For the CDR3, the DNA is TGTGCCAGTCGGGACTTTAACTATGGCTACACCTTC. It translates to CASRDFNYGYTF.

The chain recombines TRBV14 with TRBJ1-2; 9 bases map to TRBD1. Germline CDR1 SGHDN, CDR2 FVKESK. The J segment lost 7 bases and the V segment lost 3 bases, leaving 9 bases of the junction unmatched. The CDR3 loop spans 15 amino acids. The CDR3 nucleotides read TGTGCCAGCAGCCAGCGCGGGACAGGGAAAATTGGCTACACCTTC. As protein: CASSQRGTGKIGYTF.

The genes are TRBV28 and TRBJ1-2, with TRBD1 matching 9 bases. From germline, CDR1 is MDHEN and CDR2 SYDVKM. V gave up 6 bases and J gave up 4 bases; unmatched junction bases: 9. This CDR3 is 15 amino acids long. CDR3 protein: CASRTGTGSVYGYTF. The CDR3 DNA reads TGTGCCAGCAGGACTGGGACAGGGTCGGTCTATGGCTACACCTTC.

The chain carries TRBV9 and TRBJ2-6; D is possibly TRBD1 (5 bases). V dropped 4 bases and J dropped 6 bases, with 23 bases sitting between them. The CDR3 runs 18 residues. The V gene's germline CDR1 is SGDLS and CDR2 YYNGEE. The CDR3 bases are TGTGCCAGCAGCCCCCAGGGCTCCTCCATCCTGGAGGCCAACGTCCTGACTTTC. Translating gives CASSPQGSSILEANVLTF.

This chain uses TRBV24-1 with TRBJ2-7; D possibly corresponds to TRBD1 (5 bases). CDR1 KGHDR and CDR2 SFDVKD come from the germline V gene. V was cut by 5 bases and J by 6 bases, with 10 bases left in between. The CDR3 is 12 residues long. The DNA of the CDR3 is TGTGCCACCAGTGGGCAGGGTGGCGAGCAGTACTTC. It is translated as CATSGQGGEQYF.

The CDR3 DNA reads as TGTGCCAGCAGCCCCACAATCGCTGGAAACACCATATATTTT. Protein: CASSPTIAGNTIYF. The V and J genes are TRBV9 and TRBJ1-3; D remains ambiguous. CDR3 length: 14 residues. Germline CDR1 reads SGDLS; CDR2 reads YYNGEE. The V gene lost 4 bases and the J gene lost 2 bases, with 10 bases spanning the gap.

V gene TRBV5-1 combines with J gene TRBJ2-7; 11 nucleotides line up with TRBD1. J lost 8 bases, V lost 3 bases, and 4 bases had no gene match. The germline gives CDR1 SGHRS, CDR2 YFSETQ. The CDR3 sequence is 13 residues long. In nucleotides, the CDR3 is TGCGCCAGCAGCTGGGACAGGGGGGGCAAGCAGTACTTC. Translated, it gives CASSWDRGGKQYF.

The CDR3 loop reads CASSLGTRGETQYF. CDR3 DNA sequence: TGTGCCAGCAGTTTGGGAACTAGGGGGGAGACCCAGTACTTC. The chain links TRBV28 to TRBJ2-5; D might be TRBD1 (6 bases). The CDR3 runs 14 residues. CDR1 MDHEN and CDR2 SYDVKM come from the germline V gene. V shed 3 bases and J shed 5 bases, with 13 bases lying between them.

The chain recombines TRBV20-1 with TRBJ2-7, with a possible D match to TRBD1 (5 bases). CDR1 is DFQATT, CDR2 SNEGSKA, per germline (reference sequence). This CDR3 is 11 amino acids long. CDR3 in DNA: TGCAGCGGTAGCAGGGACTACGAGCAGTACTTC. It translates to CSGSRDYEQYF.

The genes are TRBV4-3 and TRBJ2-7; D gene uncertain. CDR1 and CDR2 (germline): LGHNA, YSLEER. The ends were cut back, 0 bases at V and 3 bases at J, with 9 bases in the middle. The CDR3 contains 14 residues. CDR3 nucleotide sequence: TGCGCCAGCAGCCAAGATCAGGTGGGCTACGAGCAGTACTTC. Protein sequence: CASSQDQVGYEQYF.